This T cell receptor beta chain was sequenced for a study of blood T cell repertoires in COVID-19. TCRdb keeps only in-frame clones here, not all; method: immunoSEQ multiplex PCR. The data contain about 78,000 clones, roughly 85% of them seen just once; the ten biggest clones take up approximately 4.9%. This CDR3 has 14 residues. V lost 2 bases to trimming and J lost 5 bases; unmatched junction nucleotides: 4. Germline V gene sequence: CDR1 SGHNT, CDR2 YYREEE (reference sequence). The receptor was derived from a woman at least 80 years old with active or convalescent COVID-19. The chain carries TRBV5-4 and TRBJ2-1; TRBD1 matches 7 bases. Sequences were obtained from peripheral blood. The CDR3 nucleotides read TGTGCCAGCAGCTTAGGACAGGTGGACAATGAGCAGTTCTTC. Protein product: CASSLGQVDNEQFF. The full variable domain, with the rest looked up from reference TRBV5-4 and TRBJ2-1, is ETGVTQSPTHLIKTRGQQVTLRCSSQSGHNTVSWYQQALGQGPQFIFQYYREEENGRGNFPPRFSGLQFPNYSSELNVNALELDDSALYLCASSLGQVDNEQFFGPGTRLTVL.